This TCR beta chain appears in the sequencing data of a study of breast tumors, draining lymph nodes, adjacent tissues (dated by TCRdb to about 2016). In terms of the full investigation: TCR beta repertoires were compared across tumor, adjacent nontumor tissue and axillary lymph nodes obtained from breast cancer patients. In human breast cancer, the study set out to evaluate how tumor, surrounding tissue and draining lymph node repertoires relate to one another and whether T cells may move between these sites.

At least ten counts were recorded for this clonotype. Its binding antigen is unknown. No base quality information exists; no much larger clone differs at one position. Sequencing instrument: Illumina HiSeq 2000. Multiplex PCR amplification was used to build the TCR beta chain libraries. High-throughput sequencing was used to analyze the amplified TCR beta chain products. TCRdb cleaned the public reads at Q25 with fastp, built clones with MiXCR and kept in-frame beta chains. Entries that share a CDR3 protein sequence are merged under the most common genes and DNA. The sample table holds 200,000 or so distinct CDR3 sequences, of which over 25% were seen once. The ten largest account for roughly 4% of the sample. Lymph node samples were obtained from the axillary draining lymph nodes of breast cancer patients. Here is what the overall study found, with its caveats: T-cell repertoire diversity in tumors was found to be lower than in lymph nodes but higher than in nontumor tissue, and preferential V and J gene usage was observed. The data were considered consistent with most tumor T cells being derived from the lymph node and subsequently expanding within tumor tissue. Rather than being directly demonstrated, the conclusion that tumor T cells originate in lymph nodes was presented as consistent with a hypothesis. Tumor and nontumor tissue repertoires were found to be significantly more similar in luminal-like than in basal-like breast cancer.

Measured from the cysteine to the phenylalanine, the CDR3 is 15 residues long. The read is trimmed to its CDR3 DNA, 45 bases read in frame from base 1. Based on the germline V gene, the CDR1 and CDR2 sequences are SNHLY and FYNNEI. For this chain, trimming is 3 bases at the V end and 5 bases at the J end, and the number of junction bases without a gene match is 5. The chain employs TRBV2 and TRBJ2-2; a stretch of 8 junction bases matches TRBD1. The sample consisted of axillary lymph node tissue. The clonotype was recovered from a female donor with breast cancer. Some clones in this sample may be carry-over from other donors' samples. The CDR3 region: CASSDRGRKTGELFF. The sequenced DNA is TGTGCCAGCAGTGACAGGGGGCGAAAAACCGGGGAGCTGTTTTTT.